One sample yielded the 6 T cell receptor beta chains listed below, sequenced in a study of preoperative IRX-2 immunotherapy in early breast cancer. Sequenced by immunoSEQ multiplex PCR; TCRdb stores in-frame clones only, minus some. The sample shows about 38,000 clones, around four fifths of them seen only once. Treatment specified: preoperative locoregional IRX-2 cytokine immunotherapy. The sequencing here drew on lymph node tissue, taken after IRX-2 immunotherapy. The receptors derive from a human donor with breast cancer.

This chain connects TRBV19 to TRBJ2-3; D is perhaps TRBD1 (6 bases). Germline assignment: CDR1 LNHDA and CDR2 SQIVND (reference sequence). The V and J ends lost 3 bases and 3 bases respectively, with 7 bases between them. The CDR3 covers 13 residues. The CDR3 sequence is CASSIQGTDTQYF. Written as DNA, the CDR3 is TGTGCCAGTAGTATTCAGGGGACAGATACGCAGTATTTT. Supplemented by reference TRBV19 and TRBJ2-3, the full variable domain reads DGGITQSPKYLFRKEGQNVTLSCEQNLNHDAMYWYRQDPGQGLRLIYYSQIVNDFQKGDIAEGYSVSREKKESFPLTVTSAQKNPTAFYLCASSIQGTDTQYFGPGTRLTVL.

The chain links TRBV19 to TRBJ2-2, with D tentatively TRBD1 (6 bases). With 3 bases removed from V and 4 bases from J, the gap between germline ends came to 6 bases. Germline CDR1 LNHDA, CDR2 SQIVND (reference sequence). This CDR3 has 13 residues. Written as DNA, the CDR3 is TGTGCCAGTAGTATCAGGGGCACCGGGGAGCTGTTTTTT. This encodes CASSIRGTGELFF.

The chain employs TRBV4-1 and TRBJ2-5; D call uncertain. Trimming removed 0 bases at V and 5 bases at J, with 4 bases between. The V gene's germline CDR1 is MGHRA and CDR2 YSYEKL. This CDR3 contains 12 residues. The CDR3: CASSQDRETQYF. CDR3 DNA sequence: TGCGCCAGCAGCCAAGATCGGGAGACCCAGTACTTC.

The CDR3 protein is CAISESRQGPYAIYGYTF. CDR3 coding DNA: TGTGCCATCAGTGAGTCTCGACAGGGACCTTATGCCATCTATGGCTACACCTTC. V and J are TRBV10-3 and TRBJ1-2, with 7 bases lining up with TRBD1. With 0 bases clipped from V and 4 bases from J, the junction kept 14 bases outside the gene matches. The CDR3 loop spans 18 amino acids. The germline gives CDR1 ENHRY, CDR2 SYGVKD.

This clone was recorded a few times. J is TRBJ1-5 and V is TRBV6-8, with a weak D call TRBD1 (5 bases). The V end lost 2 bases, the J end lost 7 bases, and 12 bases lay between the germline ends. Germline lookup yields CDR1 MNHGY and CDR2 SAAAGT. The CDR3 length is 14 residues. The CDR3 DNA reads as TGTGCCAGCAGTTACGGGGGGGTGGACCAGCCCCAGCATTTT. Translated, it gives CASSYGGVDQPQHF.

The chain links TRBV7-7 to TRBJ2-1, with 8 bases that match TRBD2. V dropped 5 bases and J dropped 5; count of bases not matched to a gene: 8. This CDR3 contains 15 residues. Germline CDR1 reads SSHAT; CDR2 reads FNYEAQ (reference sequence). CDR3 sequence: CASSQVAGTNNEQFF. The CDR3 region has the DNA TGTGCCAGCAGCCAAGTAGCGGGGACTAACAATGAGCAGTTCTTC.